Below, one T cell receptor beta chain is given with its context. The authors ran a second PCR of about 6 to 11 cycles using a sample-barcoded 5' primer and a J-beta primer mix. Each cDNA molecule was tagged by a template-switch adaptor with 12 random nucleotides. TCRdb re-derived calls from the 5' RACE reads in MiXCR, one entry per CDR3 protein. The repertoire holds about 640,000 distinct CDR3 sequences, around 54% seen once, with over 30% in the top ten. This sample was taken from a study of blood T cells in healthy people across ages. Whole-study context: Through template switching, about one barcoded beta molecule was captured per two T cells, as measured in model experiments.

This CDR3 is 14 amino acids long. V trimming: 1 base; J trimming: 6 bases; junction bases outside the gene matches: 6. CDR1 MNHEY and CDR2 SMNVEV come from the germline V gene (reference sequence). The chain recombines TRBV27 with TRBJ2-7; TRBD2 agrees at 7 bases. The sequence came from a man between 60 and 75 years old in good health. Material for sequencing was blood. CDR3 protein: CASSLLGGEGEQYF. Here the CDR3 DNA reads TGTGCCAGCAGTTTATTGGGGGGGGAAGGCGAGCAGTACTTC.